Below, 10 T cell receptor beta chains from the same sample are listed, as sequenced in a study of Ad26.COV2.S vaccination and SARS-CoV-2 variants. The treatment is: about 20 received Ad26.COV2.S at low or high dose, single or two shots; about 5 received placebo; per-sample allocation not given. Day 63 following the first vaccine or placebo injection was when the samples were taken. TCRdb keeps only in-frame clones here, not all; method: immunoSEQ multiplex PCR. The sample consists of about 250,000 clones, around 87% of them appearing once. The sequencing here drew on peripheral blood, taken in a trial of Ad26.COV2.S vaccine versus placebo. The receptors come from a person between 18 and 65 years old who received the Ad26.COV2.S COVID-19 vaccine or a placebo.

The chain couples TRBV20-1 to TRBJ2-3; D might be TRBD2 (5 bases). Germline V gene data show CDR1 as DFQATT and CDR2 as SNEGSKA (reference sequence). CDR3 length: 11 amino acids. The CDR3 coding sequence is TGCATCCTAGCCGGGGCAGATACGCAGTATTTT. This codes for CILAGADTQYF.

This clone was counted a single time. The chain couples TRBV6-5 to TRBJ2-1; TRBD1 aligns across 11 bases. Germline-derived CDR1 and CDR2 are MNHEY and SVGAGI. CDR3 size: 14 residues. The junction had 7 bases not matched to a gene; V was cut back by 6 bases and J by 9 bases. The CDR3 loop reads CASRRTGGRGEQFF. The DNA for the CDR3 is TGTGCCAGCAGACGGACAGGGGGCCGGGGTGAGCAGTTCTTC.

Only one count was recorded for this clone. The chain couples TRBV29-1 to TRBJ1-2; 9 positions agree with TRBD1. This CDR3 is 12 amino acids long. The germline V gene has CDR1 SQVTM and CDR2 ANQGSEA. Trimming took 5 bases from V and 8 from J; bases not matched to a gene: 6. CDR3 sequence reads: CSVRTGEEGYTF. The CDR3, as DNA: TGCAGCGTTCGGACAGGGGAGGAGGGCTACACCTTC. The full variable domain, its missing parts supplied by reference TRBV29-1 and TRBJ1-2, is SAVISQKPSRDICQRGTSLTIQCQVDSQVTMMFWYRQQPGQSLTLIATANQGSEATYESGFVIDKFPISRPNLTFSTLTVSNMSPEDSSIYLCSVRTGEEGYTFGSGTRLTVV.

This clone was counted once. CDR3 coding DNA: TGTGCCAGCAGCCCCAGCCGCTCCGGACAGGAGAGTTCACCCCTCCACTTT. Its protein product is CASSPSRSGQESSPLHF. The V and J genes are TRBV11-2 and TRBJ1-6; 7 bases are a match to TRBD1. J was trimmed by 9 bases and V by 5 bases; bases with no gene match: 16. The CDR3 loop spans 17 amino acids. Germline V gene sequence: CDR1 SGHAT, CDR2 FQNNGV.

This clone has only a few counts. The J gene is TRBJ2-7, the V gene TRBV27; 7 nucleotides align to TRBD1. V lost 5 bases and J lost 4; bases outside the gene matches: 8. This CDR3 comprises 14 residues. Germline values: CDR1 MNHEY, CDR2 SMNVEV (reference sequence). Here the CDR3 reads CASSPTGFLYEQYF. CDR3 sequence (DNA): TGTGCCAGCAGTCCGACAGGGTTCCTGTACGAGCAGTACTTC.

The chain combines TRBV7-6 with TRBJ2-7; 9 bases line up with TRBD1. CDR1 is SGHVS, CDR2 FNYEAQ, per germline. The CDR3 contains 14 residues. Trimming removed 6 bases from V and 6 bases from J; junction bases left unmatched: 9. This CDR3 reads CASSRTGTGSEQYF. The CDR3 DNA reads TGTGCCAGCAGTAGGACCGGGACAGGGTCCGAGCAGTACTTC.

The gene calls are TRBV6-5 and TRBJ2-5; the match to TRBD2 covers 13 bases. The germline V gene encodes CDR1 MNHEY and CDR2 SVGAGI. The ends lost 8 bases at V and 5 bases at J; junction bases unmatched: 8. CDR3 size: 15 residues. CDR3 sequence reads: CASGWTSGRLETQYF. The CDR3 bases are TGTGCCAGCGGATGGACTAGCGGGAGATTGGAGACCCAGTACTTC.

The CDR3 nucleotides are TGTGCCTGGTCACATTCAGGGGGCGCGAACTATGGCTACACCTTC. Protein: CAWSHSGGANYGYTF. This chain links TRBV30 with TRBJ1-2, with 8 bases that match TRBD1. Per germline, CDR1 GTSNPN and CDR2 SVGIG (reference sequence). This CDR3 region has 15 residues. V lost 5 bases, J lost 2 bases, and 10 bases stayed unmatched.

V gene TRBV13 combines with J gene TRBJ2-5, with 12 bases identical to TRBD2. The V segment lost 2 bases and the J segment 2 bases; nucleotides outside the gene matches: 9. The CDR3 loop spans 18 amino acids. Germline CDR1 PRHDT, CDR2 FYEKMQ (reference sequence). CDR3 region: CASSLRTSGNRPQETQYF. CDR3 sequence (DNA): TGTGCCAGCAGCTTAAGGACTAGCGGGAATCGACCTCAAGAGACCCAGTACTTC.

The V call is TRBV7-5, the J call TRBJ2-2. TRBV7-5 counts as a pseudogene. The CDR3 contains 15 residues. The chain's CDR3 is CVRSPRCGRPGELFF. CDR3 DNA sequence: TGTGTCAGAAGCCCCCGTTGTGGCCGACCCGGGGAGCTGTTTTTT.